The 10 T cell receptor beta chains in this list originate from one sample, sequenced in a study of T cells in Graves' hyperthyroidism and ophthalmopathy. RNA transcripts gave rise to amplified TCR beta CDR3 regions. An initial round of RT-PCR targeting the TCR CDR3 relied on the HTBI primer set. TCRdb re-analysed the multiplex PCR reads in MiXCR, keeping a single row per CDR3 protein. Of hundreds of thousands of distinct CDR3 sequences in the sample, 46% were seen once. Sequences were obtained from peripheral blood or thyroid tissue (not recorded which). The receptor source for this set is a woman in her late teens or twenties with Graves' hyperthyroidism.

This clonotype was detected only a few times. Here the CDR3 reads CASSPGRPGELFF. CDR3 DNA sequence: TGCGCCAGCAGCCCAGGTAGGCCCGGGGAGCTGTTTTTT. The chain is built from TRBV5-1 and TRBJ2-2; D is uncertain. CDR1 and CDR2 (germline): SGHRS, YFSETQ. The V end was cut by 4 bases, the J end by 6 bases, with 10 bases between. The CDR3 consists of 13 residues. The full variable domain, rest sourced from reference TRBV5-1 and TRBJ2-2, is KAGVTQTPRYLIKTRGQQVTLSCSPISGHRSVSWYQQTPGQGLQFLFEYFSETQRNKGNFPGRFSGRQFSNSRSEMNVSTLELGDSALYLCASSPGRPGELFFGEGSRLTVL.

The chain links TRBV10-3 to TRBJ1-2; TRBD1 aligns across 8 bases. J lost 3 bases, V lost 10 bases, and 10 bases had no gene match. Germline-derived CDR1 and CDR2 are ENHRY and SYGVKD. This CDR3 contains 14 residues. The CDR3 region is CASSRDRFYYGYTF. CDR3 in DNA: TGTGCCAGCAGCCGGGACAGGTTCTACTATGGCTACACCTTC.

The chain employs TRBV29-1 and TRBJ1-4; D gene ambiguous. V was pared by 4 bases and J by 4 bases, with 10 bases between. Germline V lookup: CDR1 SQVTM, CDR2 ANQGSEA. This CDR3 contains 13 residues. CDR3 amino acids: CSVGARDNEKLFF. As DNA, the CDR3 is TGCAGCGTTGGGGCACGAGATAATGAAAAACTGTTTTTT.

The genes are TRBV10-3 and TRBJ2-2; D ambiguous. The V end was cut by 6 bases, the J end by 2 bases, with 13 bases between. Germline CDR1 and CDR2: ENHRY and SYGVKD. The CDR3 contains 15 residues. CDR3 residues: CAIRTGPRNTGELFF. CDR3 coding DNA: TGTGCCATCAGGACCGGGCCCCGAAACACCGGGGAGCTGTTTTTT.

This chain uses TRBV19 with TRBJ2-7; the match to TRBD2 covers 11 bases. The trim removed 9 bases at V and 4 bases at J, leaving 14 bases unmatched. The CDR3 has 16 amino acids. The germline V gene has CDR1 LNHDA and CDR2 SQIVND (reference sequence). CDR3 in amino acids: CASSLDRLAGRYEQYF. In DNA, the CDR3 is TGTGCCAGCAGCTTAGATCGACTAGCGGGGCGGTACGAGCAGTACTTC.

The rearrangement uses TRBV5-1 and TRBJ2-2; 7 bases line up with TRBD2. The CDR3 contains 17 residues. V shed 0 bases, J shed 2 bases, and the junction held 7 bases outside the gene matches. Germline-derived CDR1 and CDR2 are SGHRS and YFSETQ. The CDR3 sequence is CASSLVSAGANTGELFF. As DNA, the CDR3 is TGCGCCAGCAGCTTGGTCTCGGCGGGAGCCAACACCGGGGAGCTGTTTTTT.

This chain connects TRBV29-1 to TRBJ1-4; 7 nucleotides align to TRBD1. Trimming removed 6 bases from V and 2 bases from J; junction bases left unmatched: 9. CDR1 and CDR2 (germline): SQVTM, ANQGSEA. The CDR3 is 15 residues long. CDR3 bases: TGCAGCGTAGACGGGACAGAGATGACTAATGAAAAACTGTTTTTT. This translates into CSVDGTEMTNEKLFF. Using reference TRBV29-1 and TRBJ1-4 for the parts outside the CDR3, the full variable domain is SAVISQKPSRDICQRGTSLTIQCQVDSQVTMMFWYRQQPGQSLTLIATANQGSEATYESGFVIDKFPISRPNLTFSTLTVSNMSPEDSSIYLCSVDGTEMTNEKLFFGSGTQLSVL.

The J gene is TRBJ2-7, the V gene TRBV7-6; a weak D match, TRBD2 (6 bases). This CDR3 spans 14 amino acids. The V gene lost 6 bases and the J gene lost 8 bases, with 20 bases spanning the gap. CDR1 and CDR2 (germline): SGHVS, FNYEAQ. The CDR3, as DNA: TGTGCCAGCAGTCCAGGGACTGCCTCTACGAAGCAGTACTTC. Its translation is CASSPGTASTKQYF.

As to this clonotype: A much larger clone differs by one base, so this may be a read error. For the CDR3, the DNA is TGTGCCAGCAGCCCGTTCGCAGGCTATGGGGCCAACGTCCTGACTTTC. Amino acid sequence: CASSPFAGYGANVLTF. The chain employs TRBV7-8 and TRBJ2-6; D unclear. Germline V lookup: CDR1 SGHVS, CDR2 FQNEAQ. There are 16 residues in the CDR3. V was clipped by 5 bases and J by 3 bases, with 14 bases between them.

The rearrangement joins TRBV24-1 to TRBJ1-2; D gene ambiguous. Germline values: CDR1 KGHDR, CDR2 SFDVKD. This CDR3 comprises 14 residues. Trimming shortened V by 3 bases and J by 8 bases, and 15 bases separated the two germline ends. CDR3 amino acids: CATSDPTGVKGYTF. CDR3 coding DNA: TGTGCCACCAGTGATCCAACTGGGGTGAAGGGCTACACCTTC.